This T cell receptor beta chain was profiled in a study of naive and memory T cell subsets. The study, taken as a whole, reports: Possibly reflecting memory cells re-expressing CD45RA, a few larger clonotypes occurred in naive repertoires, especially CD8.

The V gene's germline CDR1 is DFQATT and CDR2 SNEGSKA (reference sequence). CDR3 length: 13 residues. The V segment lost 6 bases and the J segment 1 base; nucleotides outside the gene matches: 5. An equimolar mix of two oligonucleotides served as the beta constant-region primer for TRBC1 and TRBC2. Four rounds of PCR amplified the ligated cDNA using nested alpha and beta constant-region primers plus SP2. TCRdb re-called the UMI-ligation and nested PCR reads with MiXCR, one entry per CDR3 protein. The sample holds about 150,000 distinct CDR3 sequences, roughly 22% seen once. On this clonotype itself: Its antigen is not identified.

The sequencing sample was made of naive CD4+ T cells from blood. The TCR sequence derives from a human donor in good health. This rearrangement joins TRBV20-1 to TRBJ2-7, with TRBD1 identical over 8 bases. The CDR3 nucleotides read TGCAGTGCGAAGACAGGGGTGTCCTACGAGCAGTACTTC. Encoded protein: CSAKTGVSYEQYF.